This paragraph reports one TCR beta chain. The source of the sample is a study of control samples from healthy donors and cancer patients. Measured with immunoSEQ multiplex PCR; TCRdb has only the in-frame clones, and not every one. The data show approximately 80,000 clones, with around 91% seen just once and more than 15% held by the top ten. Trimming removed 4 bases from V and 2 bases from J; junction bases left unmatched: 3. In germline, CDR1 is MDHEN, CDR2 SYDVKM. This CDR3 is built from 14 residues. The V call is TRBV28, the J call TRBJ2-7; 9 positions match TRBD1. The clonotype originates from a man younger than 45 in good health. Sequenced: blood. The DNA of the CDR3 is TGTGCCAGCAGTTCGGGACAGGGTCCCTACGAGCAGTACTTC. Its protein product is CASSSGQGPYEQYF. Full variable domain (rest looked up from reference TRBV28 and TRBJ2-7): DVKVTQSSRYLVKRTGEKVFLECVQDMDHENMFWYRQDPGLGLRLIYFSYDVKMKEKGDIPEGYSVSREKKERFSLILESASTNQTSMYLCASSSGQGPYEQYFGPGTRLTVT.